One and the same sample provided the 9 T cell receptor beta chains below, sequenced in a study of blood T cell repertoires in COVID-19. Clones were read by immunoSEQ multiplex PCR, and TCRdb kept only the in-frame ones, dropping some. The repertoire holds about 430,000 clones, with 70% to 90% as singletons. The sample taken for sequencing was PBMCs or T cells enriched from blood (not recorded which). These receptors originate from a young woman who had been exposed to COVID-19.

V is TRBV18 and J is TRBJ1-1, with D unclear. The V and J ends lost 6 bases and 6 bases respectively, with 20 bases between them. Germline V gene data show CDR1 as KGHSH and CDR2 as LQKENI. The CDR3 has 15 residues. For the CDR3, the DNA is TGTGCCAGCTCCCTTAGCGGGCTCAGTGGCGCTGAAGCTTTCTTT. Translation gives CASSLSGLSGAEAFF. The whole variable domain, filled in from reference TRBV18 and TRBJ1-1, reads NAGVMQNPRHLVRRRGQEARLRCSPMKGHSHVYWYRQLPEEGLKFMVYLQKENIIDESGMPKERFSAEFPKEGPSILRIQQVVRGDSAAYFCASSLSGLSGAEAFFGQGTRLTVV.

CDR3: CASSLVVADTGELFF. The DNA of the CDR3 is TGCGCCAGCAGCTTGGTGGTAGCAGACACCGGGGAGCTGTTTTTT. This chain links TRBV5-1 with TRBJ2-2; the D is unclear. V was trimmed by 0 bases and J by 3 bases, leaving 9 bases between them. The CDR3 extends over 15 amino acids. Germline CDR1 and CDR2: SGHRS and YFSETQ. Full variable domain (outside the CDR3, taken from reference TRBV5-1 and TRBJ2-2): KAGVTQTPRYLIKTRGQQVTLSCSPISGHRSVSWYQQTPGQGLQFLFEYFSETQRNKGNFPGRFSGRQFSNSRSEMNVSTLELGDSALYLCASSLVVADTGELFFGEGSRLTVL.

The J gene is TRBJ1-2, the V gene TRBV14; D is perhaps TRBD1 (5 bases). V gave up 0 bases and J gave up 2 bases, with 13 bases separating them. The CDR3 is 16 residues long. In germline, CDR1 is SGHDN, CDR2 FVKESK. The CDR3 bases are TGTGCCAGCAGCCAAGATCTAAGTCGGGGGAACTATGGCTACACCTTC. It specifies CASSQDLSRGNYGYTF.

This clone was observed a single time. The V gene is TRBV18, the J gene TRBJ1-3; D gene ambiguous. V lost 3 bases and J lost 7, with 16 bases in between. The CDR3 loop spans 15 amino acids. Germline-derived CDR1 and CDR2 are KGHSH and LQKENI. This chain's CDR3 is CASSPTKQRRNTIYF. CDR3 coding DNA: TGTGCCAGCTCACCTACTAAACAGCGGCGGAACACCATATATTTT.

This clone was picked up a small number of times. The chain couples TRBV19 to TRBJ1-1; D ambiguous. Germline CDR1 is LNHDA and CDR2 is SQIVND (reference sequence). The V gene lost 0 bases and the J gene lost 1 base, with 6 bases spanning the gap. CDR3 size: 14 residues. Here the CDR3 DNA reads TGTGCCAGTAGTATAGATTTGAGGAACACTGAAGCTTTCTTT. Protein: CASSIDLRNTEAFF.

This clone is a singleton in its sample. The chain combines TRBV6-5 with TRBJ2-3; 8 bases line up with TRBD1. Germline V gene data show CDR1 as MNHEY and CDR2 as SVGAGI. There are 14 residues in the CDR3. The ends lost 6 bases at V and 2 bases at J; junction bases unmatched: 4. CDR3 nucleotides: TGTGCCAGCAGGTGGACAGGGCCCACAGATACGCAGTATTTT. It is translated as CASRWTGPTDTQYF.

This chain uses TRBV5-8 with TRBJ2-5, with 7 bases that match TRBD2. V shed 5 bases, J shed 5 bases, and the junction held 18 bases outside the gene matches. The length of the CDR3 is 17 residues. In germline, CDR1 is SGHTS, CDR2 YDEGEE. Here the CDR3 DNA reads TGTGCCAGCAGACCTGCCTTACTAGCGCTAGATGGGGAGACCCAGTACTTC. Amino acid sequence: CASRPALLALDGETQYF.

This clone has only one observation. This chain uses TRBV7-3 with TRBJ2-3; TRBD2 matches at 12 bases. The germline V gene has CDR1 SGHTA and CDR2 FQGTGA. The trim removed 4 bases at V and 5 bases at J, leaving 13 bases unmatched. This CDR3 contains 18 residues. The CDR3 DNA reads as TGTGCCAGCAGCTCATCCGCGCTAGCGGGGGGGGTAAAAGATACGCAGTATTTT. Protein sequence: CASSSSALAGGVKDTQYF.

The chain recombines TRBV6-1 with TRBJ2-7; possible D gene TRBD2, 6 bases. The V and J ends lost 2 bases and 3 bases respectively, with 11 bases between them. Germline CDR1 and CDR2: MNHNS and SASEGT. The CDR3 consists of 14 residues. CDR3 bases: TGTGCCAGCAGTGAAAGCGGGTACGTCTACGAGCAGTACTTC. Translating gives CASSESGYVYEQYF.